This TCR beta chain is drawn from a study of Ad26.COV2.S vaccination and SARS-CoV-2 variants. In the study overall: Administration of Ad26.COV2.S was intramuscular, either once or twice 56 days apart.

Regarding treatment: 15 to 20 received Ad26.COV2.S at low or high dose, single or two shots; 5 received placebo; per-sample allocation not given. Each sample was drawn 63 days after the first injection (of vaccine or placebo). Clones were read by immunoSEQ multiplex PCR, and TCRdb kept only the in-frame ones, dropping some. The sample records fewer than 400,000 clones, roughly 90% being singletons. In germline, CDR1 is LNHDA, CDR2 SQIVND (reference sequence). CDR3 length: 13 residues. V lost 8 bases to trimming and J lost 1 base; unmatched junction nucleotides: 3. Regarding this clone: Its antigen is currently unknown.

Findings of the study overall: After vaccination, reports described spike-specific CD8+ and CD4+ T cell responses as showing substantial breadth.

The chain uses TRBV19 and TRBJ1-1; 8 nucleotides align to TRBD1. The sequence came from a person aged 18 to 65 who received the Ad26.COV2.S COVID-19 vaccine or a placebo. Sequences were derived from peripheral blood, sampled in a trial of Ad26.COV2.S vaccine versus placebo. This CDR3 reads CASQDRGNTEAFF. In DNA, the CDR3 is TGTGCCAGTCAAGACAGGGGGAACACTGAAGCTTTCTTT.